This entry concerns a single T cell receptor beta chain. The TCRbeta library incorporated unique molecular identifiers. TCRdb re-derived calls from the PCR reads in MiXCR, one entry per CDR3 protein. This sample has roughly 500,000 distinct CDR3 sequences, with approximately 30% found just once. The sample originates from a study of T-cell reconstitution after alpha-beta-depleted transplantation in children. Per the germline V gene, CDR1 is SGDLS and CDR2 is YYNGEE. The CDR3 length is 17 residues. With 0 bases removed from V and 0 bases from J, the gap between germline ends came to 13 bases. Sequencing was performed on PBMCs from the stem cell graft donor, taken from the stem cell graft. This TCR was sampled from a human donor who donated a stem cell graft to a child with aplastic anemia. The rearrangement uses TRBV9 and TRBJ2-1; D is possibly TRBD2 (6 bases). CDR3 protein: CASSVALAGSSYNEQFF. CDR3 nucleotide sequence: TGTGCCAGCAGCGTAGCTTTGGCGGGGAGCTCCTACAATGAGCAGTTCTTC. The full variable domain, completed using reference TRBV9 and TRBJ2-1, is DSGVTQTPKHLITATGQRVTLRCSPRSGDLSVYWYQQSLDQGLQFLIQYYNGEERAKGNILERFSAQQFPDLHSELNLSSLELGDSALYFCASSVALAGSSYNEQFFGPGTRLTVL.